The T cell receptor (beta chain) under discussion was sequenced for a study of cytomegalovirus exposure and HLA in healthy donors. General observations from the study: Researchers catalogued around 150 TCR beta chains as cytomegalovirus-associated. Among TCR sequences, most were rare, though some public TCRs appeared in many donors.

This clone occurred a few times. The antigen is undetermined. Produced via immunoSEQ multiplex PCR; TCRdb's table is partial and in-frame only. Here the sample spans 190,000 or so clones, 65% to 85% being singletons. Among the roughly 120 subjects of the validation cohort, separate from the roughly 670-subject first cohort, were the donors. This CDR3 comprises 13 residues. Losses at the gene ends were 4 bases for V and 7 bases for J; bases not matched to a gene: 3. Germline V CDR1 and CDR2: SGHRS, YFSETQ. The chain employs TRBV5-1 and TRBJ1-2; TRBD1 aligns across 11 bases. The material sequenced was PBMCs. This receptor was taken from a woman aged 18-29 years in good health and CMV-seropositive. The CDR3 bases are TGCGCCAGCAGCGCGGGACAGGGGGGTGGCTACACCTTC. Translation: CASSAGQGGGYTF. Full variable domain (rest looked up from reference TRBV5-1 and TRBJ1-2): KAGVTQTPRYLIKTRGQQVTLSCSPISGHRSVSWYQQTPGQGLQFLFEYFSETQRNKGNFPGRFSGRQFSNSRSEMNVSTLELGDSALYLCASSAGQGGGYTFGSGTRLTVV.